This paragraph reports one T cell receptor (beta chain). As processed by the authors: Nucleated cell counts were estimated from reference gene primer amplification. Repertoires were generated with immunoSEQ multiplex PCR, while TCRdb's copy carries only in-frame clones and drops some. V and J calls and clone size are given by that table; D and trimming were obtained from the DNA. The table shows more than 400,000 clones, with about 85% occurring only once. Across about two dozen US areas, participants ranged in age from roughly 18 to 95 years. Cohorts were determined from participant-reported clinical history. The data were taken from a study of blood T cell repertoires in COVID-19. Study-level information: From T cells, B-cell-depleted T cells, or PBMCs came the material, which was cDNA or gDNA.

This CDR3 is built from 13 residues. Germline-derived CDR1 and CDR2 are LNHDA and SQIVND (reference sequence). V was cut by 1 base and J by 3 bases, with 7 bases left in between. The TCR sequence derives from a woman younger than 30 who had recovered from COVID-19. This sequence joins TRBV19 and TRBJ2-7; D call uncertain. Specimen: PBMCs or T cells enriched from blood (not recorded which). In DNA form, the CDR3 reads TGTGCCAGTAGTATAGCTTTTAACTACGAGCAGTACTTC. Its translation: CASSIAFNYEQYF. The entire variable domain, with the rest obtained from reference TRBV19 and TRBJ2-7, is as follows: DGGITQSPKYLFRKEGQNVTLSCEQNLNHDAMYWYRQDPGQGLRLIYYSQIVNDFQKGDIAEGYSVSREKKESFPLTVTSAQKNPTAFYLCASSIAFNYEQYFGPGTRLTVT.